One and the same sample provided the 27 T cell receptor beta chains below, sequenced in a study of blood T cell repertoires in COVID-19. Profiled with immunoSEQ multiplex PCR; TCRdb holds only in-frame clones, not every one. The sample holds 150,000 to 200,000 clones, roughly 90% seen once. The material sequenced was PBMCs or T cells enriched from blood (not recorded which). Receptors were obtained from a young woman who had recovered from COVID-19.

The chain is built from TRBV19 and TRBJ1-2, with TRBD1 identical over 7 bases. V gave up 4 bases and J gave up 2 bases; unmatched junction bases: 4. The V gene's germline CDR1 is LNHDA and CDR2 SQIVND (reference sequence). This CDR3 is 14 amino acids long. The CDR3 DNA sequence: TGTGCCAGTAGTAGACCGGGACAGAACTATGGCTACACCTTC. This gives the protein CASSRPGQNYGYTF.

The table lists this clone with a few counts. CDR3 DNA sequence: TGCGCCAGCAGCCAAGAAAGCGGGGGGGCCGGAGATACGCAGTATTTT. As protein: CASSQESGGAGDTQYF. The V call is TRBV4-3, the J call TRBJ2-3; 10 nucleotides line up with TRBD2. This CDR3 contains 16 residues. Trimming cost V 0 bases and J 5 bases; bases outside gene matches: 5. Germline CDR1 is LGHNA and CDR2 is YSLEER.

The chain uses TRBV2 and TRBJ2-1, with TRBD2 identical over 11 bases. The J segment lost 4 bases and the V segment lost 6 bases, leaving 5 bases of the junction unmatched. The CDR3 has 15 residues. Looked up from germline, CDR1 is SNHLY and CDR2 is FYNNEI. The CDR3: CASRAGTSGYNEQFF. In DNA form, the CDR3 reads TGTGCCAGCAGGGCCGGGACTAGCGGTTACAATGAGCAGTTCTTC. Complete variable domain (other parts from reference TRBV2 and TRBJ2-1): EPEVTQTPSHQVTQMGQEVILRCVPISNHLYFYWYRQILGQKVEFLVSFYNNEISEKSEIFDDQFSVERPDGSNFTLKIRSTKLEDSAMYFCASRAGTSGYNEQFFGPGTRLTVL.

Points on this clone: At one boundary the junction diverges from the germline segment, which might be a read error. The V call is TRBV29-1, the J call TRBJ1-2; D gene unclear. CDR1 and CDR2 from the germline V gene are SQVTM and ANQGSEA. This CDR3 is built from 14 residues. CDR3: CSVQEADVLGGYTF. Here the CDR3 DNA reads TGCAGCGTTCAAGAAGCGGACGTGCTAGGCGGCTACACCTTC.

The rearrangement joins TRBV5-1 to TRBJ2-3, with D uncertain. The CDR3 covers 14 residues. CDR1 is SGHRS, CDR2 YFSETQ, per germline. V dropped 0 bases and J dropped 2 bases, with 7 bases sitting between them. The CDR3 sequence is CASSLDRDTDTQYF. The CDR3 DNA is TGCGCCAGCAGCTTGGACAGAGACACAGATACGCAGTATTTT.

This chain links TRBV4-2 with TRBJ1-3; 8 nucleotides align to TRBD1. This CDR3 region has 15 residues. The V gene end was trimmed by 3 bases and the J gene end by 4 bases; junction bases not matched to a gene: 5. Looked up from germline, CDR1 is LGHNA and CDR2 is YNFKEQ. CDR3 in amino acids: CASSHLQGVGNTIYF. The CDR3 bases are TGTGCCAGCAGCCATTTACAGGGGGTAGGAAACACCATATATTTT.

The chain employs TRBV30 and TRBJ2-5, with 8 positions matching TRBD2. V shed 4 bases and J 2 bases; nucleotides not matched to a gene: 12. This CDR3 spans 16 amino acids. Germline V CDR1 and CDR2: GTSNPN, SVGIG (reference sequence). CDR3 coding DNA: TGTGCCTGGAACCTTCTCGGGGCTAGCGGGCAAGAGACCCAGTACTTC. Translated: CAWNLLGASGQETQYF.

This chain connects TRBV7-3 to TRBJ2-1; 11 bases align to TRBD2. Germline values: CDR1 SGHTA, CDR2 FQGTGA. The CDR3 is 15 residues long. Germline trimming cut 5 bases from V and 3 bases from J; bases unmatched to any gene: 3. The CDR3 spells CASSPTSGNYNEQFF. The CDR3 DNA is TGTGCCAGCAGCCCGACTAGCGGGAACTACAATGAGCAGTTCTTC.

The chain uses TRBV15 and TRBJ1-1; possibly TRBD1 for D (6 bases). The V gene lost 1 base and the J gene lost 4 bases, with 13 bases spanning the gap. The CDR3 is 15 amino acids. Germline V gene data show CDR1 as LNHNV and CDR2 as YYDKDF (reference sequence). The CDR3 nucleotides read TGTGCCACCAGCAGAGGTCAGACAGGAGTCACTGAAGCTTTCTTT. Residues: CATSRGQTGVTEAFF.

This rearrangement joins TRBV27 to TRBJ1-6, with a possible D match to TRBD1 (5 bases). Trimming took off 4 bases at V and 8 bases at J, with 12 bases between the two ends. CDR3 length: 14 amino acids. Germline values: CDR1 MNHEY, CDR2 SMNVEV (reference sequence). DNA of the CDR3: TGTGCCAGCAGTTGGGGGACTGTTGATTCACCCCTCCACTTT. Its protein is CASSWGTVDSPLHF.

The gene calls are TRBV27 and TRBJ1-5; D may be TRBD1 (5 bases). This CDR3 is built from 16 residues. V lost 5 bases and J 0 bases, leaving 14 bases between the germline ends. CDR1 and CDR2 from the germline V gene are MNHEY and SMNVEV (reference sequence). CDR3 sequence reads: CASSPQGGFSNQPQHF. CDR3 DNA: TGTGCCAGCAGTCCCCAGGGTGGGTTTAGCAATCAGCCCCAGCATTTT.

The chain couples TRBV19 to TRBJ1-4; D not resolved. Per the germline V gene, CDR1 is LNHDA and CDR2 is SQIVND (reference sequence). The CDR3 contains 15 residues. The V gene lost 3 bases and the J gene lost 0 bases, with 8 bases spanning the gap. In nucleotides, the CDR3 is TGTGCCAGTAGTATTGAGAGGGCAACTAATGAAAAACTGTTTTTT. Its protein product is CASSIERATNEKLFF.

The CDR3 reads CASSSRWYEQYF. CDR3 sequence (DNA): TGTGCCAGTAGTTCACGGTGGTACGAGCAGTACTTC. This sequence joins TRBV19 and TRBJ2-7; D not certain. This CDR3 has 12 amino acids. Germline lookup yields CDR1 LNHDA and CDR2 SQIVND (reference sequence). Trimming pared 5 bases from V and 4 bases from J, leaving 9 bases between.

The rearrangement uses TRBV12-3 or TRBV12-4 and TRBJ1-2, with 8 positions matching TRBD1. The CDR3 covers 13 residues. Trimming cost V 5 bases and J 3 bases; bases outside gene matches: 2. DNA for the CDR3: TGTGCCAGCAGTGACAGGGGATACTATGGCTACACCTTC. Its protein product is CASSDRGYYGYTF.

The chain carries TRBV28 and TRBJ1-3; tentatively, D is TRBD1 (6 bases). There are 16 residues in the CDR3. Trimming pared 6 bases from V and 0 bases from J, leaving 15 bases between. Germline V lookup: CDR1 MDHEN, CDR2 SYDVKM. CDR3 sequence reads: CASSRGQPFSGNTIYF. The CDR3 DNA reads TGTGCCAGCAGCCGTGGACAGCCCTTCTCTGGAAACACCATATATTTT.

This clone was counted a single time. The V and J genes are TRBV20-1 and TRBJ1-5; D is perhaps TRBD1 (6 bases). Germline CDR1 reads DFQATT; CDR2 reads SNEGSKA (reference sequence). Trimming stripped 3 bases from V and 3 bases from J, with 21 bases between. The CDR3 contains 17 residues. The CDR3 loop reads CSASAGGEVGYNQPQHF. CDR3 coding DNA: TGCAGTGCTAGTGCTGGGGGCGAAGTAGGATACAATCAGCCCCAGCATTTT.

CDR3 region: CASSLMAGVGNEQFF. DNA for the CDR3: TGTGCCAGCAGCTTAATGGCGGGGGTGGGCAATGAGCAGTTCTTC. The chain carries TRBV11-2 and TRBJ2-1; TRBD2 matches at 7 bases. The trim removed 2 bases at V and 6 bases at J, leaving 7 bases unmatched. Germline CDR1 and CDR2: SGHAT and FQNNGV. This CDR3 spans 15 amino acids. The full variable domain, in which reference TRBV11-2 and TRBJ2-1 provide the parts outside the CDR3, is EAGVAQSPRYKIIEKRQSVAFWCNPISGHATLYWYQQILGQGPKLLIQFQNNGVVDDSQLPKDRFSAERLKGVDSTLKIQPAKLEDSAVYLCASSLMAGVGNEQFFGPGTRLTVL.

The chain employs TRBV25-1 and TRBJ2-5; TRBD1 aligns across 7 bases. V gave up 0 bases and J gave up 5 bases; unmatched junction bases: 6. Germline CDR1 MGHDK, CDR2 SYGVNS. The CDR3 runs to 15 residues. CDR3 loop: CASSEYGTAKETQYF. The CDR3 DNA follows: TGTGCCAGCAGTGAATATGGGACAGCGAAGGAGACCCAGTACTTC.

V gene TRBV30 combines with J gene TRBJ1-5; 7 nucleotides align to TRBD1. The ends lost 2 bases at V and 6 bases at J; junction bases unmatched: 7. The length of the CDR3 is 14 residues. Germline CDR1 and CDR2: GTSNPN and SVGIG (reference sequence). CDR3 in amino acids: CAWSLGQVGQPQHF. The CDR3 region has the DNA TGTGCCTGGAGTCTCGGACAGGTTGGTCAGCCCCAGCATTTT. Combining the CDR3 with reference TRBV30 and TRBJ1-5 gives the whole variable domain SQTIHQWPATLVQPVGSPLSLECTVEGTSNPNLYWYRQAAGRGLQLLFYSVGIGQISSEVPQNLSASRPQDRQFILSSKKLLLSDSGFYLCAWSLGQVGQPQHFGDGTRLSIL.

This sequence joins TRBV24-1 and TRBJ1-1; D gene unclear. Germline loops: CDR1 KGHDR, CDR2 SFDVKD. Trimming took 4 bases from V and 5 from J, leaving 16 bases between them. The CDR3 runs to 15 residues. The chain's CDR3 is CATSDSGLGRTEAFF. The CDR3 DNA follows: TGTGCCACCAGTGACTCCGGACTCGGGAGGACTGAAGCTTTCTTT.

This clone occurred a few times. V is TRBV7-2 and J is TRBJ1-4; D is undetermined. The CDR3 covers 15 residues. The germline V gene has CDR1 SGHTA and CDR2 FQGNSA. Trimming stripped 5 bases from V and 13 bases from J, with 23 bases between. CDR3 in amino acids: CASSPESSQQIGLFF. DNA of the CDR3: TGTGCCAGCAGCCCCGAATCCTCCCAACAGATTGGACTGTTTTTT. The variable domain in full, completed from reference TRBV7-2 and TRBJ1-4, reads GAGVSQSPSNKVTEKGKDVELRCDPISGHTALYWYRQSLGQGLEFLIYFQGNSAPDKSGLPSDRFSAERTGGSVSTLTIQRTQQEDSAVYLCASSPESSQQIGLFFGSGTQLSVL.

This chain connects TRBV19 to TRBJ1-5; 10 bases align to TRBD1. The CDR3 covers 16 residues. V lost 5 bases, J lost 4 bases, and 8 bases stayed unmatched. Germline lookup yields CDR1 LNHDA and CDR2 SQIVND (reference sequence). The DNA of the CDR3 is TGTGCCAGTAGTCGGCGACAGGGGGCTGGTAATCAGCCCCAGCATTTT. It yields the protein CASSRRQGAGNQPQHF.

The V and J genes are TRBV5-1 and TRBJ1-4, with D possibly matching TRBD1 (5 bases). CDR3 length equals 14 residues. V shed 2 bases and J shed 5 bases, with 10 bases lying between them. Germline CDR1 reads SGHRS; CDR2 reads YFSETQ. This chain's CDR3 is CASSFSGGNEKLFF. The DNA for the CDR3 is TGCGCCAGCAGCTTCTCGGGGGGGAATGAAAAACTGTTTTTT.

In its sample, this clone was seen once. The gene calls are TRBV29-1 and TRBJ1-2; D gene unclear. The length of the CDR3 is 14 residues. V lost 4 bases and J lost 0, with 12 bases in between. The germline V gene has CDR1 SQVTM and CDR2 ANQGSEA. The CDR3 DNA sequence: TGCAGCGTTGGTGATCTAACAGCTAACTATGGCTACACCTTC. Translated: CSVGDLTANYGYTF.

The sample holds one count of this clone. This chain joins TRBV7-6 and TRBJ2-1; TRBD2 aligns across 8 bases. The germline gives CDR1 SGHVS, CDR2 FNYEAQ. This CDR3 comprises 16 residues. With 5 bases clipped from V and 7 bases from J, the junction kept 13 bases outside the gene matches. DNA for the CDR3: TGTGCCAGCAGCCCTCCGCCGGGGGGGAGTAGGAATGAGCAGTTCTTC. Translation gives CASSPPPGGSRNEQFF.

The chain recombines TRBV7-2 with TRBJ1-2; TRBD1 might be the D (6 bases). The CDR3 spans 14 residues. Germline-derived CDR1 and CDR2 are SGHTA and FQGNSA. V dropped 3 bases and J dropped 3 bases, with 11 bases sitting between them. CDR3 region: CASSFTGTDYGYTF. The CDR3 nucleotides are TGTGCCAGCAGCTTCACAGGGACCGACTATGGCTACACCTTC.

The chain is built from TRBV9 and TRBJ1-5, with no clear D. The germline gives CDR1 SGDLS, CDR2 YYNGEE. The CDR3 contains 14 residues. With 0 bases removed from V and 6 bases from J, the gap between germline ends came to 10 bases. CDR3 sequence: CASSVAGLGQPQHF. CDR3 DNA: TGTGCCAGCAGCGTAGCGGGGTTAGGTCAGCCCCAGCATTTT. Complete variable domain (other parts from reference TRBV9 and TRBJ1-5): DSGVTQTPKHLITATGQRVTLRCSPRSGDLSVYWYQQSLDQGLQFLIQYYNGEERAKGNILERFSAQQFPDLHSELNLSSLELGDSALYFCASSVAGLGQPQHFGDGTRLSIL.